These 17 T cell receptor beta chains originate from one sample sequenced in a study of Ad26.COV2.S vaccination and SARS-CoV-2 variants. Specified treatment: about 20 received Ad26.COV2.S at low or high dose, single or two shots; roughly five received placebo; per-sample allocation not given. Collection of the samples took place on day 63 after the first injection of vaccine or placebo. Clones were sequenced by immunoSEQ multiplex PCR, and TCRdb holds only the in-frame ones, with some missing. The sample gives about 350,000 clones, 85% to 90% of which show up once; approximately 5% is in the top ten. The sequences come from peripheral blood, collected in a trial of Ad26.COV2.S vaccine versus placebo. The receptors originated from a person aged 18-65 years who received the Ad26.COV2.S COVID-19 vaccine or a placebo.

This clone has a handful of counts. CDR3 coding DNA: TGCGCCAGCAGCCAGGAGGACAGGGAAGCTAACTATGGCTACACCTTC. Translation: CASSQEDREANYGYTF. The chain links TRBV4-1 to TRBJ1-2, with 8 bases matching TRBD1. V shed 3 bases and J 0 bases; nucleotides not matched to a gene: 6. Germline V gives CDR1 MGHRA, CDR2 YSYEKL. The CDR3 has 16 residues.

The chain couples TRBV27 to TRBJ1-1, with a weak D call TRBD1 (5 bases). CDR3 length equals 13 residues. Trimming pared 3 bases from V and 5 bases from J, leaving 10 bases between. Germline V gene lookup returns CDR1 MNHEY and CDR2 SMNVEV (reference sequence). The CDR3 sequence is CASSFQGETEAFF. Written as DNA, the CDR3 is TGTGCCAGCAGTTTCCAGGGAGAAACTGAAGCTTTCTTT.

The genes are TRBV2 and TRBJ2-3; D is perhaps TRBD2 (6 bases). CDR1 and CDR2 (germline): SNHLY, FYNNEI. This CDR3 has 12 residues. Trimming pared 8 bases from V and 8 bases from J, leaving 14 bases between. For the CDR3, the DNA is TGTGCCAGCGGGTCTAGCGCCGGTACGCAGTATTTT. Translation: CASGSSAGTQYF.

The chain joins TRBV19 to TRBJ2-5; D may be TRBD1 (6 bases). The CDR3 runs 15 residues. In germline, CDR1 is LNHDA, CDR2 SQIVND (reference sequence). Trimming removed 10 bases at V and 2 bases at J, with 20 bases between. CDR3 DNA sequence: TGTGCCACCAACCCGCAGGGACACTTACAAGAGACCCAGTACTTC. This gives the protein CATNPQGHLQETQYF.

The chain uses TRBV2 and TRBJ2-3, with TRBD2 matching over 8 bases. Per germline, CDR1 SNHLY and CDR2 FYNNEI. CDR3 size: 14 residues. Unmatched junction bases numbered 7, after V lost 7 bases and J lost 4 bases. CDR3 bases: TGTGCCAGCAATCAGCGGGAGTGGTCAGATACGCAGTATTTT. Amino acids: CASNQREWSDTQYF.

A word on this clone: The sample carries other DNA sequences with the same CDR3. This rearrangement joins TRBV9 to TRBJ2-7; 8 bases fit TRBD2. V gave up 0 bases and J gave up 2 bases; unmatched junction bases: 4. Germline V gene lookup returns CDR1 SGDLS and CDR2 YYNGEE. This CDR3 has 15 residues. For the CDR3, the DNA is TGTGCCAGCAGCGTAGGGGTAGCGGGGACCTACGAGCAGTACTTC. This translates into CASSVGVAGTYEQYF.

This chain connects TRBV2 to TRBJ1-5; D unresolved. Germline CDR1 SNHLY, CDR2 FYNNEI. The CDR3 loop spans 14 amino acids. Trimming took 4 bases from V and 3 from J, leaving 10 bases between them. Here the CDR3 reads CASSADTDNQPQHF. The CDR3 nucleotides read TGTGCCAGCAGTGCCGACACGGACAATCAGCCCCAGCATTTT.

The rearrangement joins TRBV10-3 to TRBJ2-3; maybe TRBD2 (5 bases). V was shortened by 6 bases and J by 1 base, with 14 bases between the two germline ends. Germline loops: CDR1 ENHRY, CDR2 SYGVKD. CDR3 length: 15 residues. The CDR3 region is CAISSSAVGTDTQYF. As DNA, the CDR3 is TGTGCCATCAGCAGTAGCGCGGTGGGCACAGATACGCAGTATTTT.

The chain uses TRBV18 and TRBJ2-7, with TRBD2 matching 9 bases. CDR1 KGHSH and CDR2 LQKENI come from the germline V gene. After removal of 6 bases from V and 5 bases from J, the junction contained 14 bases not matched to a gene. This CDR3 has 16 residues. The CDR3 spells CASSPSSGDFFDEQYF. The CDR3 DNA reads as TGTGCCAGCTCTCCTTCTAGCGGGGACTTTTTCGACGAGCAGTACTTC.

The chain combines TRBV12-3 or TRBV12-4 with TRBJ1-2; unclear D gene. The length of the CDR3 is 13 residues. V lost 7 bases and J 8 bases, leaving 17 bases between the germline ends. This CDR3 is CASTIHMKIGYTF. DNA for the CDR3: TGTGCCAGCACCATACATATGAAGATCGGCTACACCTTC.

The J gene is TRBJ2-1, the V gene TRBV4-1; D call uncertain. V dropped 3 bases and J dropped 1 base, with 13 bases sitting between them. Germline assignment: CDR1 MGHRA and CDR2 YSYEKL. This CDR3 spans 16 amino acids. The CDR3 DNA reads TGCGCCAGCAGCCACGGAGTGAGTGTTTCCTACAATGAGCAGTTCTTC. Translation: CASSHGVSVSYNEQFF.

The CDR3 DNA sequence: TGTGCCTGGAGTGTACGCAGGGCGGCGGGAAACACCATATATTTT. This encodes CAWSVRRAAGNTIYF. The chain links TRBV30 to TRBJ1-3, with D maybe TRBD1 (5 bases). Between the trimmed V and J ends, which lost 0 bases and 4 bases, there was a span of 13 bases. CDR3 length equals 15 residues. The germline V gene has CDR1 GTSNPN and CDR2 SVGIG (reference sequence). Full variable domain (remainder filled in from reference TRBV30 and TRBJ1-3): SQTIHQWPATLVQPVGSPLSLECTVEGTSNPNLYWYRQAAGRGLQLLFYSVGIGQISSEVPQNLSASRPQDRQFILSSKKLLLSDSGFYLCAWSVRRAAGNTIYFGEGSWLTVV.

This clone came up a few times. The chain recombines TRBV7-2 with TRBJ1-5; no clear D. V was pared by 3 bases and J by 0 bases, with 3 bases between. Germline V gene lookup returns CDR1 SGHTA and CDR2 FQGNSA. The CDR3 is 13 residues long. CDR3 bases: TGTGCCAGCAGCTTCAGTAGCAATCAGCCCCAGCATTTT. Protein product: CASSFSSNQPQHF.

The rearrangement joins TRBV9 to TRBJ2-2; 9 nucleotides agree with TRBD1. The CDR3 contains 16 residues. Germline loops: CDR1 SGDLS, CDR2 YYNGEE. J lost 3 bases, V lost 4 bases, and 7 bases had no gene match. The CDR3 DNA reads TGTGCCAGCAGCCTCACGGGACAGGGTGACACCGGGGAGCTGTTTTTT. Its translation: CASSLTGQGDTGELFF.

The CDR3: CASSQTAPLGGGKETQYF. The CDR3 region has the DNA TGCGCCAGCAGCCAGACAGCGCCCCTCGGCGGGGGGAAAGAGACCCAGTACTTC. V gene TRBV4-1 combines with J gene TRBJ2-5; 8 positions match TRBD2. Germline CDR1 and CDR2: MGHRA and YSYEKL. CDR3 size: 18 residues. Trimming cost V 3 bases and J 3 bases; bases outside gene matches: 15.

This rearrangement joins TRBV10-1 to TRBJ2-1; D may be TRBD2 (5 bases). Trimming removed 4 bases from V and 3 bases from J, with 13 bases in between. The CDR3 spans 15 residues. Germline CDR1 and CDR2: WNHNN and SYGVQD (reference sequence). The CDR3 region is CASSVSGSGYNEQFF. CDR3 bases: TGCGCCAGCAGTGTTTCGGGGAGTGGCTACAATGAGCAGTTCTTC.

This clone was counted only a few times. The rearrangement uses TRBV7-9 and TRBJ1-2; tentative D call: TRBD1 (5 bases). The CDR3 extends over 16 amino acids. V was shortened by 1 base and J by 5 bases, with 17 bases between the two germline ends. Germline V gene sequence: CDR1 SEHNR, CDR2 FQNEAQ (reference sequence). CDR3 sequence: CASSLDWEGREYGYTF. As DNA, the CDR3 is TGTGCCAGCAGCTTAGATTGGGAAGGCAGGGAGTATGGCTACACCTTC.